One sample yielded the 18 T cell receptor beta chains listed below, sequenced in a study of T cell responses to AZD1222 COVID-19 vaccine. The protocol was immunoSEQ multiplex PCR, while the TCRdb copy is restricted to in-frame clones and leaves out a portion. The data contain some 100,000 clones, under 95% of them singletons. Source: peripheral blood, taken on day 0 of AZD1222 vaccination. Receptors originate from an adult in good health.

The chain carries TRBV9 and TRBJ1-4; no firm D call. The ends were cut back, 2 bases at V and 3 bases at J, with 11 bases in the middle. Germline V gene sequence: CDR1 SGDLS, CDR2 YYNGEE. CDR3 length: 15 residues. CDR3 nucleotides: TGTGCCAGCAGCGTTTGGGCAGAACCTAATGAAAAACTGTTTTTT. Amino acids: CASSVWAEPNEKLFF.

The J gene is TRBJ1-5, the V gene TRBV19; 10 nucleotides line up with TRBD1. Germline loops: CDR1 LNHDA, CDR2 SQIVND (reference sequence). V trimming: 8 bases; J trimming: 5 bases; junction bases outside the gene matches: 3. This CDR3 is 13 amino acids long. CDR3 protein: CASEGQGHQPQHF. The CDR3 DNA follows: TGTGCCAGTGAGGGACAGGGGCATCAGCCCCAGCATTTT. The whole variable domain, filled in from reference TRBV19 and TRBJ1-5, reads DGGITQSPKYLFRKEGQNVTLSCEQNLNHDAMYWYRQDPGQGLRLIYYSQIVNDFQKGDIAEGYSVSREKKESFPLTVTSAQKNPTAFYLCASEGQGHQPQHFGDGTRLSIL.

This chain uses TRBV6-2 or TRBV6-3 with TRBJ1-5; D is undetermined. Germline lookup yields CDR1 MNHEY and CDR2 SVGEGT. The CDR3 is 13 amino acids. V was clipped by 0 bases and J by 5 bases, with 5 bases between them. CDR3 region: CASSYSTYQPQHF. CDR3 bases: TGTGCCAGCAGTTACTCGACGTATCAGCCCCAGCATTTT.

The chain links TRBV2 to TRBJ1-1; D is unclear. The CDR3 contains 13 residues. Germline-derived CDR1 and CDR2 are SNHLY and FYNNEI. The germline V and J ends were trimmed by 6 bases and 0 bases, with 8 bases remaining between them. CDR3 nucleotide sequence: TGTGCCAGCAGGGAGCCCTTGAACACTGAAGCTTTCTTT. This encodes CASREPLNTEAFF.

This clone was detected once. This chain joins TRBV12-5 and TRBJ1-1; 8 bases fit TRBD1. Trimming removed 7 bases from V and 7 bases from J; junction bases left unmatched: 8. CDR1 is LGHNT, CDR2 FRNRAP, per germline. The CDR3 is made up of 13 amino acids. In DNA form, the CDR3 reads TGTGCTAGTGATGCCGGGGACAGGCTTGAAGCTTTCTTT. This encodes CASDAGDRLEAFF.

J is TRBJ2-3 and V is TRBV7-3; the D is unclear. The CDR3 contains 13 residues. Germline lookup yields CDR1 SGHTA and CDR2 FQGTGA. The V end lost 1 base, the J end lost 4 bases, and 6 bases lay between the germline ends. The CDR3 DNA reads as TGTGCCAGCAGCTTAAGCCGATCAGATACGCAGTATTTT. This gives the protein CASSLSRSDTQYF.

This clone came up a few times. This chain joins TRBV6-2 or TRBV6-3 and TRBJ2-3; 7 nucleotides match TRBD1. The CDR3 spans 14 residues. Germline loops: CDR1 MNHEY, CDR2 SVGEGT. Unmatched junction bases numbered 3, after V lost 4 bases and J lost 2 bases. DNA for the CDR3: TGTGCCAGCAGTTCCACAGGGGTCACAGATACGCAGTATTTT. Encoded protein: CASSSTGVTDTQYF.

This chain joins TRBV3-1 (or the pseudogene TRBV3-2) and TRBJ2-6; 9 bases map to TRBD1. Per germline, CDR1 LGHDT and CDR2 YNNKEL (reference sequence). This CDR3 contains 13 residues. Trimming took 10 bases from V and 4 from J; bases not matched to a gene: 2. The CDR3 is CATQGAGANVLTF. CDR3 nucleotides: TGTGCCACACAGGGGGCAGGGGCCAACGTCCTGACTTTC.

The gene calls are TRBV28 and TRBJ2-3; D gene uncertain. Looked up from germline, CDR1 is MDHEN and CDR2 is SYDVKM. V was pared by 6 bases and J by 2 bases, with 15 bases between. The CDR3 loop spans 15 amino acids. The CDR3 DNA sequence: TGTGCCAGCAGCCTGGCCTCAGATCCCACAGATACGCAGTATTTT. Amino acids: CASSLASDPTDTQYF.

The chain joins TRBV11-2 to TRBJ2-5; no clear D gene. Germline lookup yields CDR1 SGHAT and CDR2 FQNNGV. CDR3 length equals 15 residues. V gave up 4 bases and J gave up 1 base, with 13 bases separating them. The DNA of the CDR3 is TGTGCCAGCAGCTCCCACTCGACACTCCAAGAGACCCAGTACTTC. It yields the protein CASSSHSTLQETQYF.

This chain connects TRBV29-1 to TRBJ2-3, with unresolved D. This CDR3 has 11 amino acids. Germline assignment: CDR1 SQVTM and CDR2 ANQGSEA. V was shortened by 8 bases and J by 1 base, with 7 bases between the two germline ends. Here the CDR3 DNA reads TGCAGCTGGCGGCGCACAGATACGCAGTATTTT. Translating it yields CSWRRTDTQYF.

By sample share, this clone is hyperexpanded. The V call is TRBV7-9, the J call TRBJ1-6; tentative D call: TRBD1 (6 bases). The CDR3 consists of 17 residues. Trimming removed 5 bases at V and 9 bases at J, with 23 bases between. The germline CDR1 and CDR2 sequences are SEHNR and FQNEAQ (reference sequence). The CDR3 is CASSTHDRKGPSSPLHF. CDR3 in DNA: TGTGCCAGCAGCACCCACGACAGGAAGGGGCCGAGTTCACCCCTCCACTTT.

The chain has TRBV6-5 and TRBJ2-2; D unclear. This CDR3 spans 13 amino acids. The germline V and J ends were trimmed by 7 bases and 2 bases, with 8 bases remaining between them. Germline V gives CDR1 MNHEY, CDR2 SVGAGI. CDR3 loop: CASKTANTGELFF. The CDR3 DNA is TGTGCCAGCAAAACCGCCAACACCGGGGAGCTGTTTTTT.

The table lists this clone with a count of one. V and J are TRBV6-2 or TRBV6-3 and TRBJ1-2; D gene unclear. V was trimmed by 2 bases and J by 7 bases, leaving 11 bases between them. There are 13 residues in the CDR3. CDR1 MNHEY and CDR2 SVGEGT come from the germline V gene. The CDR3 protein is CASSYGLQVGYTF. CDR3 sequence (DNA): TGTGCCAGCAGTTACGGACTACAAGTTGGCTACACCTTC.

The table lists this clone with a few counts. This rearrangement joins TRBV7-2 to TRBJ1-1; D call uncertain. Trimming took 4 bases from V and 4 from J, leaving 10 bases between them. The germline V gene encodes CDR1 SGHTA and CDR2 FQGNSA. CDR3 length equals 13 residues. CDR3 DNA sequence: TGTGCCAGCAGCTGGGGTATCCTCACTGAAGCTTTCTTT. Amino acids: CASSWGILTEAFF.

This chain uses TRBV2 with TRBJ1-5, with 11 bases that match TRBD1. Looked up from germline, CDR1 is SNHLY and CDR2 is FYNNEI. V lost 5 bases and J lost 6; bases outside the gene matches: 12. The CDR3 consists of 17 residues. CDR3 DNA: TGTGCCAGCAGTAAAAGGACAGGGGGCGAAGGGGGTCAGCCCCAGCATTTT. Its protein product is CASSKRTGGEGGQPQHF. Using reference TRBV2 and TRBJ1-5 for the parts outside the CDR3, the full variable domain is EPEVTQTPSHQVTQMGQEVILRCVPISNHLYFYWYRQILGQKVEFLVSFYNNEISEKSEIFDDQFSVERPDGSNFTLKIRSTKLEDSAMYFCASSKRTGGEGGQPQHFGDGTRLSIL.

The rearrangement joins TRBV6-1 to TRBJ1-3, with 7 bases lining up with TRBD1. Germline CDR1 and CDR2: MNHNS and SASEGT. V shed 0 bases and J 5 bases; nucleotides not matched to a gene: 4. The CDR3 spans 15 residues. The CDR3, as DNA: TGTGCCAGCAGTGAAGCTTTACAGGGGCGAAACACCATATATTTT. Amino acid sequence: CASSEALQGRNTIYF.

The chain employs TRBV7-2 and TRBJ2-7; D call uncertain. Germline lookup yields CDR1 SGHTA and CDR2 FQGNSA. Trimming removed 4 bases from V and 2 bases from J, with 12 bases in between. This CDR3 is 14 amino acids long. The CDR3 sequence is CASSSTIQTYEQYF. CDR3 bases: TGTGCCAGCAGCTCAACCATTCAAACCTACGAGCAGTACTTC.